This T cell receptor beta chain was identified during a study of spatial heterogeneity in lung cancer. For the study at large: Beta-chain sequences were consistently detected more often than alpha-chain sequences.

The V end lost 2 bases, the J end lost 4 bases, and 9 bases lay between the germline ends. CDR3 length equals 14 residues. This clonotype came up many times. The time point: sample taken at primary tumor resection. Tumor, nontumor lung or frozen PBMC supplied whole RNA, sequenced without sorting. Samples were obtained from some 70 donors, all untreated early-stage non-small cell lung cancer patients. Via MiXCR, TCRdb re-called the 5' RACE reads, giving one row per CDR3 protein. The sample lists tens of thousands of distinct CDR3 sequences, approximately 4.4% seen once, with less than 8% in the top ten.

The specimen was PBMCs, collected at surgery. This rearrangement joins TRBV12-3 or TRBV12-4 to TRBJ1-3; D gene ambiguous. The clonotype originates from a male donor with early-stage non-small cell lung cancer. CDR3 sequence reads: CASSLSVGGNTIYF. Written as DNA, the CDR3 is TGTGCCAGCAGTTTATCAGTGGGGGGAAACACCATATATTTT.